The subject of this entry is one TCR beta chain. Its antigen is not identified. A much larger clonotype is one base distant, so this may be a read error. The data belong to a study of T cells in Graves' hyperthyroidism and ophthalmopathy. Study background: The authors collected peripheral blood at initial diagnosis, before any treatment. Points from the study as a whole: With a median lead of about six months before onset, the model predicted ophthalmopathy.

There are 13 residues in the CDR3. Germline CDR1 is MNHEY and CDR2 is SVGAGI. TCR beta CDR3 region amplification was performed from RNA transcripts. The study used the HTBI primer set for a first-round RT-PCR of the TCR CDR3. Using its own MiXCR run on the multiplex PCR reads, TCRdb lists one record per CDR3 protein. The sample consists of 300,000 to 400,000 distinct CDR3 sequences, around a sixth of them appearing once. The PBMCs studied were ones that came from about 10 ml fresh peripheral blood. The receptor comes from a woman aged 45 to 65 with Graves' hyperthyroidism. V is TRBV6-5 and J is TRBJ1-2; D not certain. Sequenced input: blood. The DNA for the CDR3 is TGTACCAGCAGTTCCAGCGGGGTAGATGGCTACACCTTC. Protein: CTSSSSGVDGYTF.